A single sample gave rise to the 30 T cell receptor beta chains below, sequenced in a study of blood T cell repertoires in COVID-19. TCRdb keeps only in-frame clones here, not all; method: immunoSEQ multiplex PCR. Here the sample spans about 300,000 clones, under 90% being singletons. Sequencing used peripheral blood. The origin of the receptors is a woman aged 25 to 45 with COVID-19, enrolled during active disease.

The genes are TRBV2 and TRBJ2-3; 7 bases fit TRBD2. CDR1 is SNHLY and CDR2 is FYNNEI in the germline V gene. The junction had 13 bases not matched to a gene; V was cut back by 7 bases and J by 0 bases. The CDR3 totals 17 residues. This CDR3 reads CASIFLGWGGSTDTQYF. CDR3 nucleotides: TGTGCCAGCATTTTCCTGGGGTGGGGGGGAAGCACAGATACGCAGTATTTT.

The chain couples TRBV3-1 (or the pseudogene TRBV3-2) to TRBJ1-2; D unresolved. The V end lost 4 bases, the J end lost 5 bases, and 11 bases lay between the germline ends. Germline assignment: CDR1 LGHDT and CDR2 YNNKEL (reference sequence). The CDR3 length is 13 residues. The CDR3 DNA is TGTGCCAGCAGCCCAGTTACAAGTTATGGCTACACCTTC. Translated, it gives CASSPVTSYGYTF.

This rearrangement joins TRBV2 to TRBJ1-1, with a weak D call TRBD1 (6 bases). CDR3 size: 15 residues. Trimming took 7 bases from V and 1 from J, leaving 16 bases between them. CDR1 SNHLY and CDR2 FYNNEI come from the germline V gene. CDR3 in amino acids: CASKGGPRANTEAFF. The CDR3 nucleotides read TGTGCCAGCAAAGGGGGTCCCCGGGCGAACACTGAAGCTTTCTTT. Filled out from reference TRBV2 and TRBJ1-1, the complete variable domain reads EPEVTQTPSHQVTQMGQEVILRCVPISNHLYFYWYRQILGQKVEFLVSFYNNEISEKSEIFDDQFSVERPDGSNFTLKIRSTKLEDSAMYFCASKGGPRANTEAFFGQGTRLTVV.

The chain joins TRBV2 to TRBJ2-7, with D possibly being TRBD2 (6 bases). The CDR3 has 13 amino acids. Germline CDR1 and CDR2: SNHLY and FYNNEI. V lost 6 bases, J lost 1 base, and 10 bases lay in between. In nucleotides, the CDR3 is TGTGCCAGCAGAGGGACTGAATCCTACGAGCAGTACTTC. Its protein is CASRGTESYEQYF. The full variable domain, completed using reference TRBV2 and TRBJ2-7, is EPEVTQTPSHQVTQMGQEVILRCVPISNHLYFYWYRQILGQKVEFLVSFYNNEISEKSEIFDDQFSVERPDGSNFTLKIRSTKLEDSAMYFCASRGTESYEQYFGPGTRLTVT.

V gene TRBV6-1 combines with J gene TRBJ2-5, with a possible D match to TRBD1 (6 bases). With 2 bases removed from V and 5 bases from J, the gap between germline ends came to 15 bases. The germline gives CDR1 MNHNS, CDR2 SASEGT. CDR3 length: 15 residues. CDR3 sequence reads: CASSELDRSRETQYF. The CDR3 nucleotides are TGTGCCAGCAGTGAATTAGACAGGTCAAGGGAGACCCAGTACTTC.

CDR3 bases: TGTGCCAGCAGCCTCGGGACAGGGGGATATGGCTACACCTTC. Residues: CASSLGTGGYGYTF. This chain uses TRBV9 with TRBJ1-2; 11 nucleotides match TRBD1. The CDR3 length is 14 residues. Germline loops: CDR1 SGDLS, CDR2 YYNGEE. J lost 5 bases, V lost 4 bases, and 4 bases had no gene match.

V is TRBV3-1 (or the pseudogene TRBV3-2) and J is TRBJ1-4; TRBD1 is a possible D gene (5 bases). V shed 5 bases and J shed 5 bases, with 9 bases lying between them. The CDR3 sequence is 13 residues long. From germline, CDR1 is LGHDT and CDR2 YNNKEL (reference sequence). CDR3 bases: TGTGCCAGCAGCGGCGACAGCAATGAAAAACTGTTTTTT. It specifies CASSGDSNEKLFF.

The chain recombines TRBV5-1 with TRBJ2-3, with 10 bases fitting TRBD2. Germline CDR1 reads SGHRS; CDR2 reads YFSETQ. V was clipped by 5 bases and J by 4 bases; unmatched bases: 10. The CDR3 spans 16 residues. This CDR3 reads CASRPLLAGEADTQYF. As DNA, the CDR3 is TGCGCCAGCAGGCCTCTTCTAGCGGGGGAGGCAGATACGCAGTATTTT. Full variable domain (missing parts from reference TRBV5-1 and TRBJ2-3): KAGVTQTPRYLIKTRGQQVTLSCSPISGHRSVSWYQQTPGQGLQFLFEYFSETQRNKGNFPGRFSGRQFSNSRSEMNVSTLELGDSALYLCASRPLLAGEADTQYFGPGTRLTVL.

V and J are TRBV7-8 and TRBJ2-3; tentatively, D is TRBD2 (6 bases). Germline values: CDR1 SGHVS, CDR2 FQNEAQ. The CDR3 totals 15 residues. Trimming shortened V by 6 bases and J by 1 base, and 14 bases separated the two germline ends. Here the CDR3 DNA reads TGTGCCAGCAGTCCCGGAGGCGGGGGCACAGATACGCAGTATTTT. Translation: CASSPGGGGTDTQYF. The full variable domain, completed using reference TRBV7-8 and TRBJ2-3, is GAGVSQSPRYKVAKRGQDVALRCDPISGHVSLFWYQQALGQGPEFLTYFQNEAQLDKSGLPSDRFFAERPEGSVSTLKIQRTQQEDSAVYLCASSPGGGGTDTQYFGPGTRLTVL.

V is TRBV19 and J is TRBJ1-5, with D tentatively TRBD1 (6 bases). V was shortened by 6 bases and J by 6 bases, with 15 bases between the two germline ends. CDR3 length: 14 amino acids. CDR1 and CDR2 (germline): LNHDA, SQIVND (reference sequence). The CDR3 DNA reads TGTGCCAGTAGGTACGGGGGGCAAATTCAGCCCCAGCATTTT. It yields the protein CASRYGGQIQPQHF.

The V gene is TRBV4-1, the J gene TRBJ1-1, with D uncertain. The CDR3 has 16 residues. Germline CDR1 MGHRA, CDR2 YSYEKL. The V end was cut by 4 bases, the J end by 0 bases, with 15 bases between. The CDR3 region is CASSPSAGGMNTEAFF. As DNA, the CDR3 is TGCGCCAGCAGCCCCAGTGCAGGAGGGATGAACACTGAAGCTTTCTTT.

This chain uses TRBV5-1 with TRBJ2-5; 8 bases are shared with TRBD1. The CDR3 runs to 15 residues. CDR1 and CDR2 (germline): SGHRS, YFSETQ. V shed 2 bases, J shed 4 bases, and the junction held 7 bases outside the gene matches. The CDR3 bases are TGCGCCAGCAGCTTACTGACAGGGGAACCAGAGACCCAGTACTTC. It is translated as CASSLLTGEPETQYF.

The CDR3 protein is CAISSPPGGTDTQYF. The DNA of the CDR3 is TGTGCCATCAGTTCCCCCCCGGGGGGCACAGATACGCAGTATTTT. This chain connects TRBV10-3 to TRBJ2-3; D may be TRBD2 (6 bases). This CDR3 has 15 residues. V dropped 5 bases and J dropped 1 base, with 13 bases sitting between them. CDR1 is ENHRY, CDR2 SYGVKD, per germline.

The genes are TRBV5-5 and TRBJ2-7; a possible D gene is TRBD2 (6 bases). V was cut by 4 bases and J by 4 bases, with 15 bases left in between. Looked up from germline, CDR1 is SGHKS and CDR2 is YYEKEE (reference sequence). The CDR3 length is 14 residues. CDR3 protein: CASSPGSGTYEQYV. DNA of the CDR3: TGTGCCAGCAGCCCGGGTTCGGGGACTTACGAGCAGTACGTC.

The chain joins TRBV5-4 to TRBJ1-2, with 11 bases aligning to TRBD1. The V segment lost 4 bases and the J segment 2 bases; nucleotides outside the gene matches: 10. CDR3 length: 17 amino acids. Germline V gene lookup returns CDR1 SGHNT and CDR2 YYREEE (reference sequence). CDR3 residues: CASSPGQGAGPNYGYTF. Written as DNA, the CDR3 is TGTGCCAGCAGCCCCGGACAGGGGGCTGGCCCAAACTATGGCTACACCTTC. The variable domain in full, completed from reference TRBV5-4 and TRBJ1-2, reads ETGVTQSPTHLIKTRGQQVTLRCSSQSGHNTVSWYQQALGQGPQFIFQYYREEENGRGNFPPRFSGLQFPNYSSELNVNALELDDSALYLCASSPGQGAGPNYGYTFGSGTRLTVV.

CDR3 in amino acids: CASSLGQGDGYTF. Here the CDR3 DNA reads TGTGCCAGCAGCTTAGGACAGGGGGACGGCTACACCTTC. The J gene is TRBJ1-2, the V gene TRBV13, with 8 bases aligning to TRBD1. The CDR3 is made up of 13 amino acids. The V gene end was trimmed by 0 bases and the J gene end by 8 bases; junction bases not matched to a gene: 2. CDR1 is PRHDT, CDR2 FYEKMQ, per germline (reference sequence).

The rearrangement links TRBV4-3 to TRBJ2-2, with D possibly being TRBD1 (5 bases). Trimming removed 1 base at V and 4 bases at J, with 10 bases between. Looked up from germline, CDR1 is LGHNA and CDR2 is YSLEER. The CDR3 is 15 residues long. CDR3 in amino acids: CASSQGGYPTGELFF. The CDR3 DNA is TGCGCCAGCAGCCAAGGGGGCTACCCCACCGGGGAGCTGTTTTTT.

This rearrangement joins TRBV9 to TRBJ1-2, with 7 bases identical to TRBD1. The CDR3 length is 15 residues. Losses at the gene ends were 4 bases for V and 0 bases for J; bases not matched to a gene: 6. The germline V gene has CDR1 SGDLS and CDR2 YYNGEE. The CDR3 here is CASSSGQVANYGYTF. DNA of the CDR3: TGTGCCAGCAGCTCCGGACAGGTAGCTAACTATGGCTACACCTTC. Full variable domain (missing parts from reference TRBV9 and TRBJ1-2): DSGVTQTPKHLITATGQRVTLRCSPRSGDLSVYWYQQSLDQGLQFLIQYYNGEERAKGNILERFSAQQFPDLHSELNLSSLELGDSALYFCASSSGQVANYGYTFGSGTRLTVV.

The J gene is TRBJ2-1, the V gene TRBV6-2 or TRBV6-3, with D possibly matching TRBD1 (6 bases). The CDR3 loop spans 15 amino acids. Looked up from germline, CDR1 is MNHEY and CDR2 is SVGEGT. Deletions cut 3 bases from V and 7 bases from J, with 16 bases between. CDR3 sequence: CASSYSWDTGNEQFF. CDR3 sequence (DNA): TGTGCCAGCAGTTATAGCTGGGACACGGGGAATGAGCAGTTCTTC.

The CDR3 nucleotides are TGTGCCAGCAGTGAGTACGGGTCCAATTCACCCCTCCACTTT. Amino acid sequence: CASSEYGSNSPLHF. The chain couples TRBV2 to TRBJ1-6, with D unclear. This CDR3 region has 14 residues. V was trimmed by 3 bases and J by 7 bases, leaving 10 bases between them. From germline, CDR1 is SNHLY and CDR2 FYNNEI.

The V and J genes are TRBV3-1 (or the pseudogene TRBV3-2) and TRBJ1-1; possibly TRBD1 for D (6 bases). The CDR3 is made up of 14 amino acids. V gave up 3 bases and J gave up 4 bases, with 12 bases separating them. In germline, CDR1 is LGHDT, CDR2 YNNKEL (reference sequence). CDR3 sequence reads: CASSHQQGSTEAFF. Here the CDR3 DNA reads TGTGCCAGCAGCCACCAACAGGGTAGCACTGAAGCTTTCTTT.

The chain employs TRBV2 and TRBJ1-6; D is perhaps TRBD1 (5 bases). V shed 4 bases and J shed 4 bases, with 11 bases lying between them. From germline, CDR1 is SNHLY and CDR2 FYNNEI. This CDR3 has 15 amino acids. CDR3 loop: CASSATDLYNSPLHF. In nucleotides, the CDR3 is TGTGCCAGCAGTGCGACAGACTTGTATAATTCACCCCTCCACTTT.

The rearrangement links TRBV6-6 to TRBJ1-1; D remains unclear. Germline V gives CDR1 MNHNY, CDR2 SVGAGI (reference sequence). Trimming removed 0 bases at V and 10 bases at J, with 3 bases between. The CDR3 has 10 residues. The CDR3 sequence is CASSYSGAFF. As DNA, the CDR3 is TGTGCCAGCAGTTACTCCGGAGCTTTCTTT.

This chain connects TRBV15 to TRBJ1-4; a weak D match, TRBD1 (5 bases). The V end was cut by 3 bases, the J end by 6 bases, with 17 bases between. This CDR3 has 16 amino acids. Germline V gene sequence: CDR1 LNHNV, CDR2 YYDKDF (reference sequence). The CDR3 region has the DNA TGTGCCACCAGCAGGGAGCGGGGGGGATGGGATGAAAAACTGTTTTTT. Its translation: CATSRERGGWDEKLFF.

The genes are TRBV28 and TRBJ1-2; perhaps TRBD1 as D (5 bases). Germline V gene data show CDR1 as MDHEN and CDR2 as SYDVKM. Trimming took off 5 bases at V and 5 bases at J, with 21 bases between the two ends. The length of the CDR3 is 16 residues. CDR3 nucleotides: TGTGCCAGCAGTACTGCATCGAGGACACCAACATATGGCTACACCTTC. Translating gives CASSTASRTPTYGYTF.

This sequence joins TRBV19 and TRBJ2-2; 7 bases line up with TRBD1. CDR1 LNHDA and CDR2 SQIVND come from the germline V gene (reference sequence). The CDR3 extends over 14 amino acids. V trimming: 8 bases; J trimming: 3 bases; junction bases outside the gene matches: 6. The CDR3 bases are TGTGCCAGTCTCGGACAGGACCACACCGGGGAGCTGTTTTTT. This codes for CASLGQDHTGELFF. Filled out from reference TRBV19 and TRBJ2-2, the complete variable domain reads DGGITQSPKYLFRKEGQNVTLSCEQNLNHDAMYWYRQDPGQGLRLIYYSQIVNDFQKGDIAEGYSVSREKKESFPLTVTSAQKNPTAFYLCASLGQDHTGELFFGEGSRLTVL.

In this sample, this clone turned up a few times. This rearrangement joins TRBV28 to TRBJ1-5; D is perhaps TRBD1 (6 bases). V was cut by 6 bases and J by 7 bases, with 16 bases left in between. In germline, CDR1 is MDHEN, CDR2 SYDVKM. The CDR3 contains 14 residues. The DNA for the CDR3 is TGTGCCAGCAGCATAGCCAGGGGACCCCAGCCCCAGCATTTT. Its translation is CASSIARGPQPQHF. Looking up the rest from reference TRBV28 and TRBJ1-5 gives the full variable domain: DVKVTQSSRYLVKRTGEKVFLECVQDMDHENMFWYRQDPGLGLRLIYFSYDVKMKEKGDIPEGYSVSREKKERFSLILESASTNQTSMYLCASSIARGPQPQHFGDGTRLSIL.

The chain recombines TRBV6-6 with TRBJ1-1, with TRBD1 as a possible D gene (5 bases). The length of the CDR3 is 14 residues. V lost 0 bases and J 6 bases, leaving 11 bases between the germline ends. CDR1 is MNHNY and CDR2 is SVGAGI in the germline V gene (reference sequence). This chain's CDR3 is CASSYSTGGAEAFF. The CDR3 DNA reads as TGTGCCAGCAGTTACTCGACGGGGGGGGCTGAAGCTTTCTTT.

The chain joins TRBV30 to TRBJ2-1; tentative D call: TRBD2 (5 bases). Trimming removed 0 bases from V and 5 bases from J, with 11 bases in between. The CDR3 runs to 14 residues. Germline V gene data show CDR1 as GTSNPN and CDR2 as SVGIG (reference sequence). The DNA for the CDR3 is TGTGCCTGGAGTGTACGGAGGACTGACAATGAGCAGTTCTTC. This encodes CAWSVRRTDNEQFF.

This chain uses TRBV6-5 with TRBJ1-3; D gene uncertain. Germline V gives CDR1 MNHEY, CDR2 SVGAGI. Trimming took 8 bases from V and 5 from J, leaving 13 bases between them. The CDR3 length is 13 residues. CDR3 amino acids: CASGSGFRNTIYF. The CDR3 DNA follows: TGTGCCAGCGGATCGGGTTTTCGAAACACCATATATTTT.